This TCR beta chain appears in the sequencing data of a study of TIL therapy for anti-PD-1-resistant metastatic lung cancer. About the research overall: Several tumors were EGFR-mutant and two were ALK-rearranged. Tumors carried a median 1.5 non-synonymous mutations per megabase. Overall study results and limits: Patients were highly selected, enriched for treatment-naive, never-smoker and oncogene-addicted cases.

Time point in this sample: pre-treatment sample, taken before nivolumab and TIL therapy. Stage 4 NSCLC adults joined between 2017 and 2020. The immunoSEQ assay was v3. Produced via immunoSEQ multiplex PCR; TCRdb's table is partial and in-frame only. The top ten clones hold just under 3% of a sample with 50,000 to 65,000 clones, roughly four fifths of them seen once. In this sample, this clone turned up once. Its specificity is not known. V was clipped by 2 bases and J by 1 base, with 9 bases between them. Germline V gives CDR1 SGHTA, CDR2 FQGTGA. This CDR3 is built from 16 residues. The specimen comprised blood, sampled at baseline. The rearrangement joins TRBV7-3 to TRBJ2-6; D is ambiguous. This sequence was found in a person between 25 and 80 years old with non-small cell lung cancer. CDR3 region: CASSLGPLSGANVLTF. The CDR3 coding sequence is TGTGCCAGCAGCTTAGGGCCCCTATCTGGGGCCAACGTCCTGACTTTC.